A selection of T cell receptor beta chains follows, all from one sample in a study of post-analysis software for immune sequencing data. Each CDR3 protein is one row after TCRdb ran MiXCR on the PCR reads. The sample lists around 700,000 distinct CDR3 sequences; roughly three fifths were seen once. Source material: blood. The receptors were sampled from a girl aged 2-10 years with multiple sclerosis. CDR3s include the opening cysteine and the closing phenylalanine or tryptophan. D genes are given only for firm matches. Size is stated for part of the rows, as once, few or many counts, or as a class when the clone is expanded.

J gene,D gene,V gene,clone size,CDR3 protein,CDR3 DNA
TRBJ2-6,NA,TRBV10-3,NA,CAISADSSSGANVLTF,TGTGCCATCAGTGCAGACAGTAGCTCTGGGGCCAACGTCCTGACTTTC
TRBJ1-2,NA,TRBV18,NA,CASSPNHGYTF,TGTGCCAGCTCACCTAACCATGGCTACACCTTC
TRBJ2-5,NA,TRBV6-2/TRBV6-3,NA,CASSYSQGEQYF,TGTGCCAGCAGTTATTCGCAGGGAGAGCAGTACTTC
TRBJ2-3,NA,TRBV7-9,NA,CASTDASVMPDTQYF,TGTGCCAGCACCGACGCAAGTGTGATGCCAGATACGCAGTATTTT
TRBJ1-2,NA,TRBV7-2,NA,CASSLVRKNYGYTF,TGTGCCAGCAGCTTGGTCCGGAAAAACTATGGCTACACCTTC
TRBJ1-2,NA,TRBV7-2,NA,CASSLGTGTLDSTGYTF,TGTGCCAGCAGCTTAGGTACAGGCACCCTCGATTCAACCGGCTACACCTTC
TRBJ2-4,NA,TRBV20-1,NA,CSARDKPAETYEKYF,TGCAGTGCTAGAGATAAGCCAGCAGAAACCTACGAGAAGTACTTC
TRBJ2-2,NA,TRBV4-1,NA,CASSQGRTGELFF,TGCGCCAGCAGCCAAGGCAGAACAGGGGAGCTGTTTTTT
TRBJ2-5,TRBD2,TRBV2,few,CASSSLAGDKETQYF,TGTGCCAGCAGTTCACTAGCGGGGGATAAAGAGACCCAGTACTTC
TRBJ2-2,NA,TRBV9,NA,CASAVSWGLTGELFF,TGTGCCAGCGCGGTTTCATGGGGACTCACCGGGGAGCTGTTTTTT
TRBJ2-3,TRBD2,TRBV6-6,NA,CASSPSGGPGDTQYF,TGTGCCAGCAGTCCAAGCGGGGGGCCGGGGGATACGCAGTATTTT
TRBJ2-7,NA,TRBV7-9,NA,CASSWEGQAYEQYF,TGTGCCAGCAGCTGGGAGGGACAGGCCTACGAGCAGTACTTC
TRBJ1-5,NA,TRBV12-3/TRBV12-4,few,CASSVNQPQHF,TGTGCCAGCAGTGTCAATCAGCCCCAGCATTTT
TRBJ2-7,TRBD1,TRBV6-5,once,CASSLSTGIGYEQYF,TGTGCCAGCAGCCTATCGACAGGGATAGGCTACGAGCAGTACTTC
TRBJ2-3,TRBD2,TRBV20-1,NA,CSASSLAGAHTDTQYF,TGCAGTGCTAGTAGTTTAGCGGGGGCACACACAGATACGCAGTATTTT
TRBJ2-1,NA,TRBV7-9,NA,CASSGGLGNEQFF,TGTGCCAGCAGCGGGGGCCTGGGGAATGAGCAGTTCTTC
TRBJ2-3,TRBD1,TRBV7-9,NA,CASSPPDRGSDTQYF,TGTGCCAGCAGCCCCCCCGACAGGGGATCAGATACGCAGTATTTT
TRBJ2-1,NA,TRBV5-1,NA,CASSSSGAYNEQFF,TGTGCCAGCAGTTCCTCCGGGGCTTACAATGAGCAGTTCTTC
TRBJ2-1,TRBD2,TRBV7-2,NA,CASSQLLGGASYNEQFF,TGTGCCAGCAGCCAACTCCTCGGGGGGGCTTCCTACAATGAGCAGTTCTTC
TRBJ2-5,TRBD2,TRBV4-1,NA,CASSQGLRGRMKETQYF,TGCGCCAGCAGCCAAGGACTGCGCGGGAGGATGAAAGAGACCCAGTACTTC
TRBJ2-4,TRBD1,TRBV5-1,NA,CASSRGTEENIQYF,TGCGCCAGCAGCCGAGGGACAGAAGAGAACATTCAGTACTTC
TRBJ2-5,NA,TRBV7-2,NA,CASSLMDSRQETQYF,TGTGCCAGCAGCTTGATGGACTCACGTCAAGAGACCCAGTACTTC
TRBJ2-3,NA,TRBV11-1,NA,CASFDPTQGTQYF,TGTGCCAGCTTCGACCCGACACAGGGTACGCAGTATTTT
TRBJ2-7,TRBD2,TRBV5-1,few,CASSGGTSGNYEQYF,TGCGCCAGCAGCGGTGGGACTAGCGGGAACTACGAGCAGTACTTC
TRBJ2-1,TRBD2,TRBV30,NA,CAWAGTSGLDSYNEQFF,TGTGCCTGGGCCGGGACTAGCGGACTCGACTCCTACAATGAGCAGTTCTTC
TRBJ2-5,TRBD1,TRBV20-1,NA,CSAIPHGQGAQETQYF,TGCAGTGCTATCCCCCATGGACAGGGGGCACAAGAGACCCAGTACTTC
TRBJ1-1,NA,TRBV20-1,NA,CSARPQVNTEAFF,TGCAGTGCTAGGCCCCAGGTGAACACTGAAGCTTTCTTT
TRBJ2-3,NA,TRBV27,NA,CASSGSGTFSSTDTQYF,TGTGCCAGCAGTGGGTCCGGGACATTCTCTAGCACAGATACGCAGTATTTT
TRBJ2-5,TRBD2,TRBV6-6,few,CASSPSGPGGGLAQYF,TGTGCCAGCAGTCCATCCGGACCGGGGGGTGGTTTGGCCCAGTACTTC
TRBJ2-4,NA,TRBV12-3/TRBV12-4,NA,CASSPGVSKNIQYF,TGTGCCAGCAGTCCCGGGGTATCAAAAAACATTCAGTACTTC
TRBJ1-2,NA,TRBV7-3,once,CASSPDEFNYGYTF,TGTGCCAGCAGCCCAGACGAATTTAACTATGGCTACACCTTC
TRBJ2-3,TRBD2,TRBV20-1,once,CSALAGTSLVYF,TGCAGTGCTCTAGCGGGAACCTCCCTGGTGTATTTT
TRBJ2-3,TRBD1,TRBV2,NA,CASSGDREVTDTQYF,TGTGCCAGCAGTGGGGACAGGGAGGTCACAGATACGCAGTATTTT
TRBJ2-3,NA,TRBV12-3/TRBV12-4,few,CASSSGGTQYF,TGTGCCAGCAGTTCCGGCGGTACGCAGTATTTT
TRBJ2-1,NA,TRBV12-3/TRBV12-4,NA,CASSPGTPLRDEQFF,TGTGCCAGCAGTCCCGGGACTCCCCTTAGGGATGAGCAGTTCTTC
TRBJ2-7,NA,TRBV29-1,NA,CSAPSGTGRFNEQYF,TGCAGCGCCCCGTCGGGCACAGGGAGGTTTAACGAGCAGTACTTC
TRBJ1-4,NA,TRBV5-5,NA,CASSRGQREGEKLFF,TGTGCCAGCAGCCGTGGACAGCGCGAAGGAGAAAAACTGTTTTTT
TRBJ1-1,TRBD1,TRBV5-5,few,CASSLGDSLNTEAFF,TGTGCCAGCAGCTTGGGGGACAGCCTGAACACTGAAGCTTTCTTT
TRBJ2-2,NA,TRBV24-1,NA,CATSPQGYTGELFF,TGTGCCACCAGTCCCCAGGGGTACACCGGGGAGCTGTTTTTT
TRBJ2-7,NA,TRBV5-6,few,CASTGGGYEQYF,TGTGCCAGCACCGGAGGGGGGTACGAGCAGTACTTC
TRBJ2-2,TRBD2,TRBV6-4,NA,CASSRTSGRGSNTGELFF,TGTGCCAGCAGTAGGACTAGCGGGAGAGGGAGCAACACCGGGGAGCTGTTTTTT
TRBJ2-5,NA,TRBV20-1,few,CSAIAVGGGETQYF,TGCAGTGCGATAGCGGTGGGAGGGGGGGAGACCCAGTACTTC
TRBJ2-3,TRBD2,TRBV5-1,NA,CASSPTSVSTDTQYF,TGCGCCAGCAGCCCGACTAGCGTAAGCACAGATACGCAGTATTTT
TRBJ2-1,TRBD1,TRBV3-1,NA,CASSHLGGTGGNEQFF,TGTGCCAGCAGCCACTTAGGAGGGACAGGGGGCAATGAGCAGTTCTTC
TRBJ2-4,TRBD2,TRBV4-1,NA,CASSQGPLAGTKNIQYF,TGCGCCAGCAGCCAAGGGCCCCTAGCGGGGACGAAAAACATTCAGTACTTC
TRBJ2-3,NA,TRBV6-1,NA,CASSEPTGIDTQYF,TGTGCCAGCAGTGAACCTACAGGGATAGATACGCAGTATTTT
TRBJ2-7,TRBD1,TRBV7-9,NA,CASSLAGTGGWQYF,TGTGCCAGCAGCTTAGCCGGGACAGGGGGCTGGCAGTACTTC
TRBJ1-4,NA,TRBV5-1,NA,CASSFGREGKLFF,TGCGCCAGCAGCTTTGGAAGAGAAGGAAAACTGTTTTTT
TRBJ2-5,TRBD1,TRBV20-1,NA,CSARPPRGRETQYF,TGCAGTGCTAGACCCCCGAGGGGGCGGGAGACCCAGTACTTC
TRBJ2-1,NA,TRBV5-5,few,CASSLRGEGFYNEQFF,TGTGCCAGCAGCCTCAGGGGAGAGGGGTTCTACAATGAGCAGTTCTTC
TRBJ2-1,NA,TRBV5-1,NA,CASSLLGAGVLDEQFF,TGCGCCAGCAGCTTGTTAGGAGCCGGAGTCTTAGATGAGCAGTTCTTC